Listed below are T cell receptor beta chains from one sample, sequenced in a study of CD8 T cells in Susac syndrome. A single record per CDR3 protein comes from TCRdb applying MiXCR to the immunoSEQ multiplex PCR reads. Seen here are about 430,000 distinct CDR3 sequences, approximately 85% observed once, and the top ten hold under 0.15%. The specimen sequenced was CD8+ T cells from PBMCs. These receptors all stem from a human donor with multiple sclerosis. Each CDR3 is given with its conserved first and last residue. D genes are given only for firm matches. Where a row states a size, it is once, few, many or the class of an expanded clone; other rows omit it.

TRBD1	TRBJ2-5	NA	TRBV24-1	CATSDPTGQGRETQYF	TGTGCCACCAGTGATCCTACGGGACAGGGTCGGGAGACCCAGTACTTC
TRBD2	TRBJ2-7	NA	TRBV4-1	CASSQDRAGLDEQYF	TGCGCCAGCAGCCAAGATCGAGCGGGACTCGACGAGCAGTACTTC
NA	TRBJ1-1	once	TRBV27	CASSPGHGEAFF	TGTGCCAGCAGTCCGGGACACGGCGAAGCTTTCTTT
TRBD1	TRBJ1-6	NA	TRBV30	CAWNRGNSPLHF	TGTGCCTGGAACAGGGGAAATTCACCCCTCCACTTT
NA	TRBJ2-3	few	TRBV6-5	CASSYEGGVTDTQYF	TGTGCCAGCAGTTACGAGGGGGGTGTCACAGATACGCAGTATTTT
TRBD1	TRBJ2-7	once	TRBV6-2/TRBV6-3	CASSYWTGADEQYF	TGTGCCAGCAGTTACTGGACAGGGGCTGACGAGCAGTACTTC
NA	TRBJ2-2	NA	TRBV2	CASLTPNTGELFF	TGTGCCAGCCTGACACCGAACACCGGGGAGCTGTTTTTT
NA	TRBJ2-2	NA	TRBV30	CAWSVTEAGELFF	TGTGCCTGGAGTGTAACGGAGGCCGGGGAGCTGTTTTTT
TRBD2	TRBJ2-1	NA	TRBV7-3	CASSLLAGAGGEQFF	TGTGCCAGCAGCTTATTAGCGGGGGCAGGCGGTGAGCAGTTCTTC
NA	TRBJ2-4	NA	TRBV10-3	CAISESTAKNIQYF	TGTGCCATCAGTGAGTCAACAGCCAAAAACATTCAGTACTTC
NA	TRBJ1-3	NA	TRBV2	CATLGGSGNTIYF	TGTGCCACCCTAGGGGGCTCTGGAAACACCATATATTTT
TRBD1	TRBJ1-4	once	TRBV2	CASRVGQGRVPTNEKLFF	TGTGCCAGCAGAGTCGGACAGGGAAGAGTGCCAACTAATGAAAAACTGTTTTTT